A selection of T cell receptor beta chains follows, all from one sample in a study of blood T cell repertoires in COVID-19. TCRdb's copy holds only in-frame clones and misses some; the assay was immunoSEQ multiplex PCR. The profile shows around 310,000 clones, approximately 88% of them singletons. The source material was PBMCs or T cells enriched from blood (not recorded which). These TCRs come from a man aged 25-45 years who had recovered from COVID-19. CDR3s leave out the opening cysteine and the closing phenylalanine or tryptophan. D genes are given only for firm matches. A clone size is listed for some rows: how often the clone was seen (once, few, many), or a class if it is expanded.

J gene | D gene | V gene | clone size | CDR3 protein
TRBJ1-6 | NA | TRBV9 | NA | ASSASEVLNSPLH
TRBJ1-5 | TRBD1 | TRBV11-2 | NA | ASSLGRGEYQPQH
TRBJ2-7 | TRBD2 | TRBV5-4 | NA | ASSSGLAGGHPY
TRBJ2-4 | NA | TRBV28 | NA | ASSLGQLAKNIQY
TRBJ2-5 | TRBD2 | TRBV4-2 | NA | ASSQDVSSGKWQETQY
TRBJ2-3 | NA | TRBV9 | NA | ASSPVAESTDTQY
TRBJ1-6 | NA | TRBV23-1 | NA | ASSQWGLGVRVGSPLH
TRBJ2-7 | TRBD1 | TRBV6-9 | NA | ASSSGQPYEQY
TRBJ2-1 | TRBD1 | TRBV6-6 | NA | ASSPRQGAGSSYNEQF
TRBJ2-7 | NA | TRBV18 | NA | ASSRGTSEQY
TRBJ2-3 | NA | TRBV6-1 | NA | ASSEGLVQY
TRBJ2-7 | TRBD2 | TRBV6-6 | NA | ASSSLAVLSYEQY
TRBJ1-3 | NA | TRBV15 | NA | ATSRDSERDTIY
TRBJ2-3 | TRBD2 | TRBV29-1 | NA | SVGLAGANTDTQY
TRBJ1-6 | NA | TRBV9 | NA | ASSLDALSPLH
TRBJ2-7 | NA | TRBV19 | NA | ASSQIGTTSNEQY
TRBJ2-7 | NA | TRBV6-1 | NA | ASSEANLQGYEQY
TRBJ2-1 | NA | TRBV7-8 | NA | ASSPRDFYNEQF
TRBJ2-3 | TRBD2 | TRBV19 | NA | ASSSATSGGADTQY
TRBJ1-5 | NA | TRBV30 | NA | AWSSGNQPQH
TRBJ2-3 | NA | TRBV12-3/TRBV12-4 | NA | ASSPGQGTQY
TRBJ2-7 | NA | TRBV12-3/TRBV12-4 | NA | ASRRDTGREQY
TRBJ2-3 | TRBD1 | TRBV9 | NA | ASTVGQSTDTQY
TRBJ2-7 | TRBD2 | TRBV27 | few | ASSLSSGGAKEQY
TRBJ2-1 | TRBD1 | TRBV4-1 | NA | ASSQEGQGKYNEQF
TRBJ2-7 | TRBD2 | TRBV6-5 | NA | ASSTPGTRHEQY